A single sample is the source of the 8 T cell receptor beta chains below, sequenced in a study of esophageal squamous cell carcinoma under preoperative chemotherapy. Time point described: after preoperative PTX-NDP chemotherapy. TCRdb re-analysed the PCR reads in MiXCR, keeping a single row per CDR3 protein. Found here are some 18,000 distinct CDR3 sequences, roughly 50% of them singletons; the top ten hold under 35%. The sample was taken from a patient given preoperative chemotherapy. Receptors were obtained from a human donor with esophageal squamous cell carcinoma. The donor label of this sample is uncertain.

A few counts support this clonotype. This rearrangement joins TRBV11-3 to TRBJ2-5, with D perhaps TRBD2 (6 bases). Trimming removed 1 base from V and 2 bases from J, with 11 bases in between. The germline CDR1 and CDR2 sequences are SGHNT and YENEEA. The CDR3 contains 15 residues. CDR3: CASSLVTGVQETQYF. In DNA form, the CDR3 reads TGTGCCAGCAGCTTAGTAACGGGGGTACAAGAGACCCAGTACTTC.

The CDR3 coding sequence is TGTGCCAGCAGAGACGGGACCTATTCGTCCTACGAGCAGTACTTC. This codes for CASRDGTYSSYEQYF. The chain uses TRBV6-1 and TRBJ2-7; tentatively, D is TRBD1 or TRBD2 (5 bases each). CDR1 is MNHNS and CDR2 is SASEGT in the germline V gene. Trimming shortened V by 6 bases and J by 1 base, and 16 bases separated the two germline ends. This CDR3 region has 15 residues.

About this clonotype: The conserved phenylalanine or tryptophan is not found at the CDR3 terminus, so this likely reflects a read error. Because the CDR3's place on the DNA is in doubt, the DNA is left out and the CDR3 is given as listed by TCRdb. The rearrangement links TRBV6-2 or TRBV6-3 to TRBJ2-5. The CDR3 contains 11 residues when both ends are counted. The germline V gene has CDR1 MNHEY and CDR2 SVGEGT. CDR3 in amino acids: CASSYGETQYS.

J is TRBJ1-4 and V is TRBV5-6; 7 positions match TRBD1. Germline assignment: CDR1 SGHDT and CDR2 YYEEEE. The ends lost 2 bases at V and 6 bases at J; junction bases unmatched: 4. The CDR3 sequence is 14 residues long. CDR3 region: CASSFRGAYEKLFF. For the CDR3, the DNA is TGTGCCAGCAGCTTCAGGGGGGCCTATGAAAAACTGTTTTTT.

By frequency in the sample, this clonotype is medium-sized. The CDR3 spells CASSVHRVSEQFF. Here the CDR3 DNA reads TGTGCCAGCAGTGTACACAGGGTCAGTGAGCAGTTCTTC. The chain joins TRBV27 to TRBJ2-1; a weak D match, TRBD1 (6 bases). Trimming left V 5 bases short and J 9 bases short, with 14 bases between. CDR1 MNHEY and CDR2 SMNVEV come from the germline V gene (reference sequence). The CDR3 consists of 13 residues.

This chain uses TRBV7-9 with TRBJ2-3, with 7 bases identical to TRBD1. Near its end, the DNA agrees better with TRBJ2-7, so the J call may be wrong. This CDR3 contains 15 residues. CDR1 and CDR2 (germline): SEHNR, FQNEAQ (reference sequence). CDR3 DNA: TGTTCCGCCGGGTTTCGGGCGGGTGGGACAGATACGCAGTACTTC. Protein sequence: CSAGFRAGGTDTQYF.

This clonotype showed up just a few times. Germline and junction disagree at one end, which may indicate a read error. This chain uses TRBV10-3 with TRBJ2-4; D possibly corresponds to TRBD2 (6 bases). The CDR3 spans 13 residues. CDR1 and CDR2 from the germline V gene are ENHRY and SYGVKD. CDR3 nucleotides: TGTGCCACCGGTAGCGGACCCAAAGACACTCAGTATTTC. Translated, it gives CATGSGPKDTQYF.

The CDR3 here is CASIRLAGGRETQYF. DNA of the CDR3: TGTGCCAGCATTCGACTAGCGGGAGGGCGTGAGACCCAGTACTTC. V is TRBV6-1 and J is TRBJ2-5; the match to TRBD2 covers 14 bases. There are 15 residues in the CDR3. Unmatched junction bases numbered 6, after V lost 7 bases and J lost 5 bases. CDR1 and CDR2 from the germline V gene are MNHNS and SASEGT.